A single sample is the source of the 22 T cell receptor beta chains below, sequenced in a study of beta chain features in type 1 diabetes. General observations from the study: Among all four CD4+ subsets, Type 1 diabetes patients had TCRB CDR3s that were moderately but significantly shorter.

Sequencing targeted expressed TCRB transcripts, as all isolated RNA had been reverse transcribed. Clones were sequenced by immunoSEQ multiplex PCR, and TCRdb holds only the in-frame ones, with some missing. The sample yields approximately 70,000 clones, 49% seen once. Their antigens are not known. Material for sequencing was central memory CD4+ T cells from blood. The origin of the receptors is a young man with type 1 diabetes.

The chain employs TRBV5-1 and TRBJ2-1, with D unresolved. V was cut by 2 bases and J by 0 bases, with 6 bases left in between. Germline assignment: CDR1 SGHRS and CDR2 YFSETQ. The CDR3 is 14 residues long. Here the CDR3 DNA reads TGCGCCAGCAGCTTAAGCTACTCCTACAATGAGCAGTTCTTC. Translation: CASSLSYSYNEQFF.

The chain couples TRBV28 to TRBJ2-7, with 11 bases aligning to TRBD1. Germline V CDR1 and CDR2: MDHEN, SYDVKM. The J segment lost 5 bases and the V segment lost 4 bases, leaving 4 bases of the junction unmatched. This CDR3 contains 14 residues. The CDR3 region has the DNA TGTGCCAGCAGTTCGGGACAGGGGGTCGACGAGCAGTACTTC. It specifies CASSSGQGVDEQYF.

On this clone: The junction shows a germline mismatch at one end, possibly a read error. CDR3 sequence (DNA): TGTGCCAGCAATTCGGACAGGGTTAGCAATCGGCCCCAGCATTTT. It specifies CASNSDRVSNRPQHF. This chain connects TRBV6-1 to TRBJ1-5; the match to TRBD1 covers 8 bases. Germline values: CDR1 MNHNS, CDR2 SASEGT. The CDR3 extends over 15 amino acids.

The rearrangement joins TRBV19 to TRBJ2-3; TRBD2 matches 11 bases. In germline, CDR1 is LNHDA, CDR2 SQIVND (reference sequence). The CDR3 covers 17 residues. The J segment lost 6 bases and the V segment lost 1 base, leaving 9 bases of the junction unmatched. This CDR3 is CASSIGSGGAAADTQYF. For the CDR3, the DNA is TGTGCCAGTAGTATAGGTAGCGGGGGGGCCGCGGCGGATACGCAGTATTTT.

The CDR3 is CASSYRSQETQYF. The CDR3 nucleotides read TGTGCCAGCAGTTATCGTAGCCAAGAGACCCAGTACTTC. The V gene is TRBV6-5, the J gene TRBJ2-5; no clear D. V dropped 3 bases and J dropped 1 base, with 6 bases sitting between them. Looked up from germline, CDR1 is MNHEY and CDR2 is SVGAGI. The CDR3 totals 13 residues.

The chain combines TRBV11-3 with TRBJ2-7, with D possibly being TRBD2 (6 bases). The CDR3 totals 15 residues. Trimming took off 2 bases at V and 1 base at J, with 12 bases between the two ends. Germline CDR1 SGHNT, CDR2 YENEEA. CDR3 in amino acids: CASSLKGAGSYEQYF. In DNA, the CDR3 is TGTGCCAGCAGCTTAAAGGGCGCGGGGTCCTACGAGCAGTACTTC.

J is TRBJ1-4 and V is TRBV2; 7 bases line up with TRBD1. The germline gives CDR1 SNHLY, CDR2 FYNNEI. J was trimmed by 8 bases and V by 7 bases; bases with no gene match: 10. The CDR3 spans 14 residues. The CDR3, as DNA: TGTGCCAGCATTCGTAACAGGGGAGGCGAAAAACTGTTTTTT. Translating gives CASIRNRGGEKLFF.

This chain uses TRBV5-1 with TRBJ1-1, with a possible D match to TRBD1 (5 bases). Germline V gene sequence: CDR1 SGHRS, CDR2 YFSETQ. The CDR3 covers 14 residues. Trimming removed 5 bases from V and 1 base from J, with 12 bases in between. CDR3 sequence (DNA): TGCGCCAGCAGTGGTCAGGGATGGAACACTGAAGCTTTCTTT. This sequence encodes CASSGQGWNTEAFF.

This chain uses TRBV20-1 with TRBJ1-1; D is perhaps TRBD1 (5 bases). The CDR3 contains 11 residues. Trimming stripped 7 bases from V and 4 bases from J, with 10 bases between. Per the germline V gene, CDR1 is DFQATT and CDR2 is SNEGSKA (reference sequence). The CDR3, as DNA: TGCAGTGGACGGGGGGGCACTGAAGCTTTCTTT. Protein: CSGRGGTEAFF.

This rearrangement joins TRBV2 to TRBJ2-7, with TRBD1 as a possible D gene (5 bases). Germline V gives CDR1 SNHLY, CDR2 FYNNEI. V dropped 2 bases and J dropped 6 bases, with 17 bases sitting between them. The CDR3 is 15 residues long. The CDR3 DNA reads TGTGCCAGCAGTGAACAGGGTTCAGCCTGGGGCGAGCAGTACTTC. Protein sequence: CASSEQGSAWGEQYF.

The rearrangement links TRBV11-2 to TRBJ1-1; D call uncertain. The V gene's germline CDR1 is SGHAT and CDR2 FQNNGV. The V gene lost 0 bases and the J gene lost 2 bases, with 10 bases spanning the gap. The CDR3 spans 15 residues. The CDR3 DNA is TGTGCCAGCAGCTTAGATGGCATTACAAACACTGAAGCTTTCTTT. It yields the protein CASSLDGITNTEAFF.

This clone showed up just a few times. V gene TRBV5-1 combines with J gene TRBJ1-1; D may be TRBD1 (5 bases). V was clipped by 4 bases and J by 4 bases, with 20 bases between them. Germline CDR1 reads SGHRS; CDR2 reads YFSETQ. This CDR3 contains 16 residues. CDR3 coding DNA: TGCGCCAGCAGCACAAAGGAACAGGCTGGGGCCACTGAAGCTTTCTTT. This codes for CASSTKEQAGATEAFF.

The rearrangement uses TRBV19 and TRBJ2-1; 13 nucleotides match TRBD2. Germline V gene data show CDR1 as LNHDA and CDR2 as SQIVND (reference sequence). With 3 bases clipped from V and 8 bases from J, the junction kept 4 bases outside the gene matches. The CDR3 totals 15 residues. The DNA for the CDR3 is TGTGCCAGTAGTATCCGGACTAGCGGGGGCGATGAGCAGTTCTTC. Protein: CASSIRTSGGDEQFF. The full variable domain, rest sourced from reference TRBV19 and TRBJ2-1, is DGGITQSPKYLFRKEGQNVTLSCEQNLNHDAMYWYRQDPGQGLRLIYYSQIVNDFQKGDIAEGYSVSREKKESFPLTVTSAQKNPTAFYLCASSIRTSGGDEQFFGPGTRLTVL.

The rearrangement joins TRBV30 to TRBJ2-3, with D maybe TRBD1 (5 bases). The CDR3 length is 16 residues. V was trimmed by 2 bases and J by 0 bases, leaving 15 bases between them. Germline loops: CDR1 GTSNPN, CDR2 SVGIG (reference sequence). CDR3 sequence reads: CAWSLGVTYSTDTQYF. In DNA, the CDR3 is TGTGCCTGGAGTCTAGGGGTAACCTATAGCACAGATACGCAGTATTTT.

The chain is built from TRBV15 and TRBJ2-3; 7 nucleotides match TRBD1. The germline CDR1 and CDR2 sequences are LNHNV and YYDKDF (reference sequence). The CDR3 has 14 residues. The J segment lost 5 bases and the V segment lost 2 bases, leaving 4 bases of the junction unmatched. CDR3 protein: CATSRKGGEDTQYF. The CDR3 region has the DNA TGTGCCACCAGCAGAAAAGGGGGCGAAGATACGCAGTATTTT.

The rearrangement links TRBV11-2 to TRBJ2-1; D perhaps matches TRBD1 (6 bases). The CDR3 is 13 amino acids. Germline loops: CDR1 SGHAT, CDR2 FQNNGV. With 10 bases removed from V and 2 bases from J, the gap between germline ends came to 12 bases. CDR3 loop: CATNRDTYNEQFF. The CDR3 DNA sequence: TGTGCCACCAACCGGGACACCTACAATGAGCAGTTCTTC.

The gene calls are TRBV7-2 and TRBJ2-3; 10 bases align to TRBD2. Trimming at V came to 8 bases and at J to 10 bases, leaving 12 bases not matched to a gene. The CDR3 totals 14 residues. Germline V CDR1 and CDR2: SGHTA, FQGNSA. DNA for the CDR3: TGTGCCAGCGCTCCAGCGGGAGGGAGTCGCCCGCAGTATTTT. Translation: CASAPAGGSRPQYF.

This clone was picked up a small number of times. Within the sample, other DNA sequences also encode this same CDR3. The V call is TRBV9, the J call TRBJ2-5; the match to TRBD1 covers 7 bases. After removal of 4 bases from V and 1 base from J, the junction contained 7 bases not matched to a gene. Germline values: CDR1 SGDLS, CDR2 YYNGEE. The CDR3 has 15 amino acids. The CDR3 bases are TGTGCCAGCAGCACCCTCGGGACAGTCCAAGAGACCCAGTACTTC. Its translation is CASSTLGTVQETQYF.

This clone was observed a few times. The DNA of the CDR3 is TGTGCCAGCGGTACAGGGGCCCCCTTCTATGGCTACACCTTC. Protein: CASGTGAPFYGYTF. The chain employs TRBV7-9 and TRBJ1-2; TRBD1 aligns across 7 bases. CDR1 and CDR2 from the germline V gene are SEHNR and FQNEAQ (reference sequence). This CDR3 region has 14 residues. Germline trimming cut 8 bases from V and 4 bases from J; bases unmatched to any gene: 10.

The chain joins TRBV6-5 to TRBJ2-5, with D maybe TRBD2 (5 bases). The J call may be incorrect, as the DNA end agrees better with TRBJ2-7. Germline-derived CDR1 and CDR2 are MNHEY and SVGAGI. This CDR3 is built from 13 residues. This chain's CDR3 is CASSRTGTYEQYF. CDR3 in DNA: TGTGCCAGCAGTCGGACTGGAACCTACGAGCAGTACTTC.

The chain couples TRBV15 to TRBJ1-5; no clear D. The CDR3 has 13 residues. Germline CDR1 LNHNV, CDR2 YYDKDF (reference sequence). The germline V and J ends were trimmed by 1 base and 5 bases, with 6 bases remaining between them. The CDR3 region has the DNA TGTGCCACCAGCAGAGTTTCGGATCAGCCCCAGCATTTT. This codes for CATSRVSDQPQHF.

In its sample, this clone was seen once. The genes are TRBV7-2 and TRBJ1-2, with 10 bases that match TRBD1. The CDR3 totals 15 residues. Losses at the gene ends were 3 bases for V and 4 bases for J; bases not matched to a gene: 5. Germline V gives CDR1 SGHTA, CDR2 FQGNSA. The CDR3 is CASSFRDRGSYGYTF. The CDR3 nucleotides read TGTGCCAGCAGCTTCCGGGACAGGGGTAGCTATGGCTACACCTTC.